This TCR beta chain derives from a study of cytomegalovirus exposure and HLA in healthy donors. The study ran its PCR with 60 Vbeta and 13 Jbeta primers. Data came from immunoSEQ multiplex PCR; TCRdb stores just in-frame clones and leaves some out. Of 100,000 to 150,000 clones listed, about 81% are singletons. J lost 0 bases, V lost 5 bases, and 13 bases had no gene match. This CDR3 is 17 amino acids long. Germline CDR1 is SGHTA and CDR2 is FQGNSA. Material: PBMCs. This clonotype was obtained from a woman younger than 45 in good health and CMV-seronegative. The chain uses TRBV7-2 and TRBJ2-7; 7 bases are shared with TRBD1. The CDR3 reads CASSNRYRGYSSYEQYF. The DNA of the CDR3 is TGTGCCAGCAGCAACCGATACAGGGGTTACAGCTCCTACGAGCAGTACTTC.